The following is a TCR beta chain sequence with its context. This receptor's antigen is unknown. Base qualities are not recorded, but no much larger clone differs from it by a single base. The junction carries 17 bases between V and J, which are trimmed by 0 bases and 3 bases respectively. CDR1 and CDR2 (MGHRA, YSYEKL) derive from the germline V gene. There are 17 amino acids in the CDR3, from cysteine to phenylalanine inclusive. Only the CDR3 DNA stays, 51 bases, in frame from base 1. This record belongs to a study of OX40 agonist ivuxolimab in advanced cancers. Notes on the research overall: Ivuxolimab, which targeted the costimulatory receptor OX40 (CD134), was an agonistic, fully human IgG2 monoclonal antibody. Intravenous ivuxolimab was administered to patients every 2 weeks at six dose levels: 0.01, 0.1, 0.3, 1.5, 3 and 10 mg/kg. Three dose-escalation patients achieved partial responses, one with hepatocellular carcinoma and two with cutaneous melanoma. In the dose-escalation cohort, around four fifths of patients were male, and the mean age was roughly 60 years with a range of roughly 23 to 79. Of the approximately 50 dose-escalation patients, hepatocellular carcinoma was present in about 20, melanoma in some 15, renal cell carcinoma in 9 and head and neck cancer in 9. Peripheral TCRbeta sequencing aimed to test whether ivuxolimab altered TCR sequence diversity and caused clonal T-cell expansion. The monotherapy dose-escalation portion (N ≈ 50 patients) of the phase I ivuxolimab trial is reported in the paper. Prior anti-PD-1, anti-PD-L1 or anti-CTLA-4 therapy was permitted, and checkpoint inhibitors had been received by under 50% of dose-escalation patients.

The trial excluded patients who had a history of autoimmune disease or who were on systemic immunosuppression. Peripheral blood for TCR sequencing was collected from all dose cohorts at baseline, on cycle 4 day 1, and on cycle 7 day 1. Samples came from an open-label, multicenter, first-in-human phase I dose-escalation trial of ivuxolimab. Adults with locally advanced or metastatic melanoma, renal cell carcinoma, hepatocellular carcinoma or head and neck squamous cell carcinoma were enrolled in the trial. Before TCR sequencing, CD4+ T cells and CD8+ T cells were sorted from peripheral blood as separate populations. Broader findings and caveats from the paper: The antigen specificity of the clonally expanded peripheral T cells was not determined. Low levels of normalized T-cell clonal expansion were also seen in some nonresponding patients. At doses from 0.1 to 3.0 mg/kg, clonal expansion was seen in both CD4+ and CD8+ blood T cells between baseline and week 6. In the 0.1-3.0 mg/kg groups, partial responders were among the patients with the lowest normalized peripheral clonal expansion, particularly in CD8+ T cells. On average, CD8+ T cells showed more expanded clones than CD4+ T cells after ivuxolimab.

Genomic DNA was extracted from sorted cells for sequencing of the TCRbeta CDR3 region. TCRbeta CDR3 regions were sequenced using the immunoSEQ Assay. As stored in TCRdb, this immuneACCESS dataset retains in-frame rearrangements with V and J assigned. A fraction of the clones does not appear; measured against another copy, unresolved V genes explain less than half of the discrepancy, and the remainder lacks a known reason. In this sample the table shows 55,000 to 80,000 clones, about 86% of which occur a single time. The ten largest clones capture about 1.1% of the sample. The receptor chain draws on TRBV4-1 and TRBJ1-1, with the D gene too uncertain to name. The material sequenced was CD4+ or CD8+ T cells sorted from blood, taken in a trial of the OX40 agonist ivuxolimab. This receptor was taken from an adult with an advanced solid tumor such as melanoma, head and neck, liver or kidney cancer. The sequence in DNA is TGCGCCAGCAGCCAAGAAGGGAACACCGCCCGGGACACTGAAGCTTTCTTT. This translates into CASSQEGNTARDTEAFF.